This T cell receptor (beta chain) was obtained from a study of blood T cell repertoires in COVID-19. Overall study: Acute-phase and convalescent COVID-19 samples originated in the United States, Italy and Spain. T cells, B-cell-depleted T cells, or PBMCs supplied cDNA or gDNA.

Unmatched junction bases numbered 11, after V lost 5 bases and J lost 1 base. Germline CDR1 SGHNT, CDR2 YENEEA. This CDR3 contains 17 residues. Source study methods: By means of reference gene primer amplification, nucleated cell counts were estimated. The assay was immunoSEQ multiplex PCR, and TCRdb's table has in-frame clones only and misses some. V, J and clone size are those of that table, while D and trimming were read from the DNA. The sample lists under 75,000 clones; roughly 87% were seen once. The receptor was isolated from a man aged 50 or older with active COVID-19. The sequenced sample consisted of peripheral blood. This rearrangement joins TRBV11-3 to TRBJ2-7; 10 bases line up with TRBD2. The chain's CDR3 is CASSPRSGGGPSYEQYF. DNA for the CDR3: TGTGCCAGCAGCCCCCGGAGCGGGGGGGGCCCTTCCTACGAGCAGTACTTC.